These 16 T cell receptor beta chains were sequenced from one sample in a study of regulatory T cells in long-lasting Graves disease (dated by TCRdb to about 2021). The library was generated by multiplex PCR. TCRdb records Illumina HiSeq 4000 as the sequencer. iRepertoire HTBI primers and Arm-PCR amplification of CDR3 regions were used to construct TCR beta libraries. TCRdb's own reprocessing of the public reads used fastp at Q25 and MiXCR and kept productive beta chains. Every CDR3 protein is listed once, alongside the most common genes and DNA of its rows. The sample table contains roughly 500,000 distinct CDR3 sequences; only one count was recorded for approximately 13% of them. Clones ranked in the top ten supply over 7.5% of the sample. Reading the label with the study, this specimen's time point is: newly diagnosed GD, antithyroid drugs for less than 3 months. RNA was extracted from PBMCs in TRIzol for both TCR sequencing and RNA sequencing.

In addition, the sample was reused for a study of T cells in Graves' hyperthyroidism and ophthalmopathy.

The sample in question was peripheral blood mononuclear cells (PBMCs), obtained at new diagnosis, from a patient treated with antithyroid drugs. The receptors were gathered from a young man with Graves disease. Donor details come from another sample of the same person, matched by shared clones.

This rearrangement joins TRBV5-1 to TRBJ1-6; 12 positions agree with TRBD1. In germline, CDR1 is SGHRS, CDR2 YFSETQ. CDR3 length: 17 amino acids. The V segment lost 4 bases and the J segment 8 bases; nucleotides outside the gene matches: 10. CDR3 loop: CASSPGQGAMPDSPLHF. The CDR3 nucleotides are TGCGCCAGCAGCCCGGGACAGGGGGCGATGCCGGATTCACCCCTCCACTTT.

This clonotype was detected many times. The chain carries TRBV28 and TRBJ1-3; D remains unclear. Germline V gene data show CDR1 as MDHEN and CDR2 as SYDVKM. Trimming removed 6 bases from V and 4 bases from J, with 7 bases in between. CDR3 length equals 12 residues. The CDR3 here is CASRLGGNTIYF. The DNA for the CDR3 is TGTGCCAGCAGACTCGGGGGAAACACCATATATTTT.

This clonotype has just a few counts. This may arise from a read error, as a much more abundant clone is one base away. J is TRBJ2-4 and V is TRBV2; no definite D call. There are 14 residues in the CDR3. Germline-derived CDR1 and CDR2 are SNHLY and FYNNEI. CDR3 bases: TGTGCCAGCAGGGCCCTGGGTGCCAAAAACATTCTGTACTTC. Translating it yields CASRALGAKNILYF.

CDR3 in amino acids: CASTLGSGRGKQYF. In DNA form, the CDR3 reads TGTGCCAGCACTCTGGGGAGCGGGAGGGGGAAGCAGTACTTC. The chain has TRBV6-2 or TRBV6-3 and TRBJ2-7, with 10 bases aligning to TRBD2. The V gene's germline CDR1 is MNHEY and CDR2 SVGEGT. The CDR3 covers 14 residues. The trim removed 7 bases at V and 8 bases at J, leaving 11 bases unmatched.

Ten or more counts support this clonotype. V is TRBV27 and J is TRBJ1-1; TRBD1 is a possible D gene (6 bases). Germline V gene data show CDR1 as MNHEY and CDR2 as SMNVEV (reference sequence). CDR3 length equals 14 residues. V lost 5 bases and J 6 bases, leaving 16 bases between the germline ends. CDR3 DNA: TGTGCCAGCAGTCCGCGGACAGATATTTCTGAAGCTTTCTTT. It translates to CASSPRTDISEAFF.

This clonotype came up many times. The chain links TRBV3-1 to TRBJ2-3; D uncertain. Germline values: CDR1 LGHDT, CDR2 YNNKEL (reference sequence). The ends were cut back, 0 bases at V and 0 bases at J, with 7 bases in the middle. The CDR3 totals 15 residues. The CDR3 loop is CASSQDLSSTDTQYF. CDR3 DNA sequence: TGTGCCAGCAGCCAAGATTTATCTAGCACAGATACGCAGTATTTT.

This clonotype was observed a handful of times. The chain joins TRBV27 to TRBJ2-2; no firm D call. CDR1 MNHEY and CDR2 SMNVEV come from the germline V gene (reference sequence). The V end was cut by 5 bases, the J end by 5 bases, with 6 bases between. The CDR3 has 12 amino acids. This CDR3 is CASSTYTGELFF. CDR3 bases: TGTGCCAGCAGTACTTATACCGGGGAGCTGTTTTTT.

The chain employs TRBV6-5 and TRBJ2-5, with 11 bases matching TRBD1. Germline lookup yields CDR1 MNHEY and CDR2 SVGAGI. There are 17 residues in the CDR3. V lost 2 bases to trimming and J lost 4 bases; unmatched junction nucleotides: 9. CDR3 nucleotide sequence: TGTGCCAGCAGTTACCCCCCCGGGACAGGGGGAGGAGAGACCCAGTACTTC. This codes for CASSYPPGTGGGETQYF.

CDR3 residues: CASSLSRGQHGYTF. The CDR3 coding sequence is TGTGCCAGCAGCTTATCCAGGGGGCAGCATGGCTACACCTTC. J is TRBJ1-2 and V is TRBV7-9; TRBD1 matches at 8 bases. This CDR3 region has 14 residues. Germline V gene sequence: CDR1 SEHNR, CDR2 FQNEAQ (reference sequence). The V gene end was trimmed by 2 bases and the J gene end by 6 bases; junction bases not matched to a gene: 5.

The chain uses TRBV18 and TRBJ2-5; TRBD1 matches 9 bases. This CDR3 has 15 amino acids. The germline V gene encodes CDR1 KGHSH and CDR2 LQKENI. The V gene end was trimmed by 6 bases and the J gene end by 1 base; junction bases not matched to a gene: 6. CDR3 coding DNA: TGTGCCAGCTCTCCCAACAGGGGGCCCCAAGAGACCCAGTACTTC. Residues: CASSPNRGPQETQYF.

This clonotype was counted at least ten times. The V gene is TRBV20-1, the J gene TRBJ1-1, with D unclear. The germline V and J ends were trimmed by 3 bases and 0 bases, with 11 bases remaining between them. Per the germline V gene, CDR1 is DFQATT and CDR2 is SNEGSKA (reference sequence). CDR3 length: 14 amino acids. The CDR3 spells CSASLQNMNTEAFF. The DNA of the CDR3 is TGCAGTGCTAGTTTGCAGAACATGAACACTGAAGCTTTCTTT.

In this sample, this clonotype turned up many times. This chain joins TRBV5-1 and TRBJ2-1, with 8 bases aligning to TRBD1. After removal of 4 bases from V and 4 bases from J, the junction contained 7 bases not matched to a gene. Germline V gene lookup returns CDR1 SGHRS and CDR2 YFSETQ. The CDR3 extends over 15 amino acids. The CDR3 sequence is CASSPDRVGYNEQFF. The DNA of the CDR3 is TGCGCCAGCAGCCCGGACAGGGTCGGATACAATGAGCAGTTCTTC.

This rearrangement joins TRBV20-1 to TRBJ2-3; no reliable D call. The CDR3 extends over 14 amino acids. V was clipped by 3 bases and J by 3 bases, with 13 bases between them. Per the germline V gene, CDR1 is DFQATT and CDR2 is SNEGSKA (reference sequence). In DNA form, the CDR3 reads TGCAGTGCTAGCCCTCCTATGCGAACAGATACGCAGTATTTT. It is translated as CSASPPMRTDTQYF.

V and J are TRBV27 and TRBJ1-6; maybe TRBD1 (5 bases). The germline V and J ends were trimmed by 7 bases and 6 bases, with 10 bases remaining between them. Looked up from germline, CDR1 is MNHEY and CDR2 is SMNVEV (reference sequence). The CDR3 is 13 amino acids. Here the CDR3 DNA reads TGTGCCAGCACATGGACATCTAATTCACCCCTCCACTTT. Translation: CASTWTSNSPLHF.

This clonotype was picked up many times. The chain has TRBV11-2 and TRBJ2-1; D not certain. This CDR3 has 13 residues. CDR1 SGHAT and CDR2 FQNNGV come from the germline V gene. V shed 5 bases and J shed 3 bases, with 8 bases lying between them. The CDR3 here is CASSTWRYNEQFF. In nucleotides, the CDR3 is TGTGCCAGCAGCACTTGGCGCTACAATGAGCAGTTCTTC.

Many counts were recorded for this clonotype. The chain uses TRBV28 and TRBJ2-1; maybe TRBD1 (5 bases). Germline V lookup: CDR1 MDHEN, CDR2 SYDVKM. This CDR3 has 16 residues. V was trimmed by 6 bases and J by 0 bases, leaving 15 bases between them. The CDR3 loop reads CASSTGQLSSYNEQFF. DNA for the CDR3: TGTGCCAGCAGCACTGGACAATTGAGCTCCTACAATGAGCAGTTCTTC.